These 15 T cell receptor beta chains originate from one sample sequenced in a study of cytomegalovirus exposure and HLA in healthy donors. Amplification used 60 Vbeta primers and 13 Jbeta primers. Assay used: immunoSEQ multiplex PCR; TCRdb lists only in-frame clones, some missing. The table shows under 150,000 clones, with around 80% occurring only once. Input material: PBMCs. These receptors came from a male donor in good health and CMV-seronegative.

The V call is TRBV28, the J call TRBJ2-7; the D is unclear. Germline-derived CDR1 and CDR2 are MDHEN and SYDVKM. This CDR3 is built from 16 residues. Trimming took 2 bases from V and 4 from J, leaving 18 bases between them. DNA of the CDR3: TGTGCCAGCAGTTTAGTGCGGCAGCCTAAGCCTTACGAGCAGTACTTC. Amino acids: CASSLVRQPKPYEQYF.

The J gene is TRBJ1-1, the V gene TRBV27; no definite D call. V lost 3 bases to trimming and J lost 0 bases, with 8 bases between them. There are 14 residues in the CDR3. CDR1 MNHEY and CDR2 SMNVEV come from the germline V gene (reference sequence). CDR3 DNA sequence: TGTGCCAGCAGTTTGAGGGTGGTGAACACTGAAGCTTTCTTT. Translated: CASSLRVVNTEAFF.

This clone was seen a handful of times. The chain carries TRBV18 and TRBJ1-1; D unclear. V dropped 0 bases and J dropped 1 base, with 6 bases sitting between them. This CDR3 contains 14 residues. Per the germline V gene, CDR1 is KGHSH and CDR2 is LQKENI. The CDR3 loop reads CASSPPYRNTEAFF. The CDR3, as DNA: TGTGCCAGCTCACCACCCTACAGGAACACTGAAGCTTTCTTT.

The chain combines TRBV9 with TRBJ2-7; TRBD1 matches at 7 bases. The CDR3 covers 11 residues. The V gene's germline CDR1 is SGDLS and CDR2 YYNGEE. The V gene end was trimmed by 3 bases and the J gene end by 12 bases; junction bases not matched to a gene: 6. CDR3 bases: TGTGCCAGCAGCGCCGGACAGGCGGTGTACTTC. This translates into CASSAGQAVYF. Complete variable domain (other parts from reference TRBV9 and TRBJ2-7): DSGVTQTPKHLITATGQRVTLRCSPRSGDLSVYWYQQSLDQGLQFLIQYYNGEERAKGNILERFSAQQFPDLHSELNLSSLELGDSALYFCASSAGQAVYFGPGTRLTVT.

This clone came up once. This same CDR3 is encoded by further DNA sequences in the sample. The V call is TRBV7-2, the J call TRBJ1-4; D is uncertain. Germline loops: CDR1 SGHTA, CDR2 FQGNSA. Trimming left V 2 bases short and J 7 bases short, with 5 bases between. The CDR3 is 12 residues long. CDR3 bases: TGTGCCAGCAGCTTATACGGTGAAAAACTGTTTTTT. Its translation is CASSLYGEKLFF.

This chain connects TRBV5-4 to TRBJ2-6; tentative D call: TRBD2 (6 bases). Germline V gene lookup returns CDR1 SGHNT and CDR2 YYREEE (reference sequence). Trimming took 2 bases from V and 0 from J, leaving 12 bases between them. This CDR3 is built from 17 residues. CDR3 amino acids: CASSFGGVSSGANVLTF. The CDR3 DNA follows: TGTGCCAGCAGCTTCGGCGGGGTAAGCTCTGGGGCCAACGTCCTGACTTTC.

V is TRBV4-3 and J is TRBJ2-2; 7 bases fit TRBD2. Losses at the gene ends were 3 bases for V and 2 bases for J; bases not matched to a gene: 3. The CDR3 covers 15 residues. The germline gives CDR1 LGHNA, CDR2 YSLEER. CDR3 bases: TGCGCCAGCAGCCAGGCGGGGGTTAACACCGGGGAGCTGTTTTTT. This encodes CASSQAGVNTGELFF.

The CDR3 is CASSPGGTTNEKLFF. DNA for the CDR3: TGTGCCAGCAGCCCCGGGGGGACAACTAATGAAAAACTGTTTTTT. J is TRBJ1-4 and V is TRBV5-4; tentative D call: TRBD1 (5 bases). Germline V lookup: CDR1 SGHNT, CDR2 YYREEE (reference sequence). This CDR3 contains 15 residues. Trimming removed 4 bases from V and 0 bases from J, with 10 bases in between. Full variable domain (outside the CDR3, taken from reference TRBV5-4 and TRBJ1-4): ETGVTQSPTHLIKTRGQQVTLRCSSQSGHNTVSWYQQALGQGPQFIFQYYREEENGRGNFPPRFSGLQFPNYSSELNVNALELDDSALYLCASSPGGTTNEKLFFGSGTQLSVL.

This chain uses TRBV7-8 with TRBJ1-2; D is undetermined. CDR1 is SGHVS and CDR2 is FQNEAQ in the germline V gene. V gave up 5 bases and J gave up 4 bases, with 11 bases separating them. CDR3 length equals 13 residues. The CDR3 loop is CASSVTASYGYTF. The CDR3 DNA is TGTGCCAGCAGCGTGACTGCCTCCTATGGCTACACCTTC.

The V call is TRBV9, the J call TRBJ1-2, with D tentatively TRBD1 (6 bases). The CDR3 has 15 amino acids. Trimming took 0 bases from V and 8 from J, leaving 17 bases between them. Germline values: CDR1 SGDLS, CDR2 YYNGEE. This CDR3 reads CASSVGDRQAMGYTF. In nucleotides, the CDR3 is TGTGCCAGCAGCGTAGGAGACAGGCAAGCTATGGGCTACACCTTC.

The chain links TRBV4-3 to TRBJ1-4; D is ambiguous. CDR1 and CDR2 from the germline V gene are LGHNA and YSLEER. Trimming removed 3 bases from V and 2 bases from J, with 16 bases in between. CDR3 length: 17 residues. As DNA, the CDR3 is TGCGCCAGCAGCCAGGCTTCGACACTTGTCACTAATGAAAAACTGTTTTTT. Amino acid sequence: CASSQASTLVTNEKLFF.

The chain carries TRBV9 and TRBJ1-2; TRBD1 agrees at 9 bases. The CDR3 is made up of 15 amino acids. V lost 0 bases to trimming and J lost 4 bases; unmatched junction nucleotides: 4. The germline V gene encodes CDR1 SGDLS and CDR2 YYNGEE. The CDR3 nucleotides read TGTGCCAGCAGCGTAGACGGGACAGGGACCTATGGCTACACCTTC. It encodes CASSVDGTGTYGYTF. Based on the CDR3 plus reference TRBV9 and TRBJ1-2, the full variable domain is DSGVTQTPKHLITATGQRVTLRCSPRSGDLSVYWYQQSLDQGLQFLIQYYNGEERAKGNILERFSAQQFPDLHSELNLSSLELGDSALYFCASSVDGTGTYGYTFGSGTRLTVV.

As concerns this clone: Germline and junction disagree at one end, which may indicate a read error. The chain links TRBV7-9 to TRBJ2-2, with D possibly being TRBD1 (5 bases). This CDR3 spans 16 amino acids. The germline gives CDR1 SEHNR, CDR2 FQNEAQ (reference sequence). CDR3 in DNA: TGTTCCAGCAGCTTAGGGGTAGCTTCGAACACCGGGGAGCTGTTTTTT. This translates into CSSSLGVASNTGELFF.

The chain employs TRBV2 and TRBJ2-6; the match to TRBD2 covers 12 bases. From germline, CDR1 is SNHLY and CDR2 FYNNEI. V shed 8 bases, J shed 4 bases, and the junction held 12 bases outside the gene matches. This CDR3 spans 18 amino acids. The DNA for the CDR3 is TGTGCCAGCGTAGGGGATCTAGCGGGGGGGCCCGGGGCCAACGTCCTGACTTTC. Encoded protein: CASVGDLAGGPGANVLTF. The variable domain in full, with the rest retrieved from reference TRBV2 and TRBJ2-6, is EPEVTQTPSHQVTQMGQEVILRCVPISNHLYFYWYRQILGQKVEFLVSFYNNEISEKSEIFDDQFSVERPDGSNFTLKIRSTKLEDSAMYFCASVGDLAGGPGANVLTFGAGSRLTVL.

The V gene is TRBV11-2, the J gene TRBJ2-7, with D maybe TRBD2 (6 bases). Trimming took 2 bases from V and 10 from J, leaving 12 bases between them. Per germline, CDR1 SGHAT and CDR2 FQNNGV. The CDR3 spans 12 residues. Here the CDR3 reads CASSLPGGSQYF. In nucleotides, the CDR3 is TGTGCCAGCAGCTTACCTGGGGGGAGCCAGTACTTC. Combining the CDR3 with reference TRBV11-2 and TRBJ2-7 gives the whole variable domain EAGVAQSPRYKIIEKRQSVAFWCNPISGHATLYWYQQILGQGPKLLIQFQNNGVVDDSQLPKDRFSAERLKGVDSTLKIQPAKLEDSAVYLCASSLPGGSQYFGPGTRLTVT.